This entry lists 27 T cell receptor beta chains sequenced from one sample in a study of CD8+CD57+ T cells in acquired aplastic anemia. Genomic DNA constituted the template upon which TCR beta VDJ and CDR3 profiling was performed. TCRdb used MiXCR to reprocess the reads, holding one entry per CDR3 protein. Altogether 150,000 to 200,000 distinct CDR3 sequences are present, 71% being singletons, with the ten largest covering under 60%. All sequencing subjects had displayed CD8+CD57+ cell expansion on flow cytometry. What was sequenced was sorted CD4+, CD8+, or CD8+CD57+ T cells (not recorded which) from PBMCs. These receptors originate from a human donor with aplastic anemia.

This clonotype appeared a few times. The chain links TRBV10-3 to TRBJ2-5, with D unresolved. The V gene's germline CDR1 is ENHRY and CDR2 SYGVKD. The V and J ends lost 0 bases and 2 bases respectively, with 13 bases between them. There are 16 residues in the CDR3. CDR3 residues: CAISESRYRLQETQYF. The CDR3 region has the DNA TGTGCCATCAGTGAGTCAAGGTACAGATTGCAAGAGACCCAGTACTTC.

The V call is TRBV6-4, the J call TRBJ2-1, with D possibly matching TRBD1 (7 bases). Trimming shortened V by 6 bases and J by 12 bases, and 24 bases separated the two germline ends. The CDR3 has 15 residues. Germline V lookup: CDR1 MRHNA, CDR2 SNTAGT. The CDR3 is CASSRLVAGTDTQFF. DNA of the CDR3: TGTGCCAGCAGCCGACTAGTCGCGGGGACAGATACGCAGTTCTTC.

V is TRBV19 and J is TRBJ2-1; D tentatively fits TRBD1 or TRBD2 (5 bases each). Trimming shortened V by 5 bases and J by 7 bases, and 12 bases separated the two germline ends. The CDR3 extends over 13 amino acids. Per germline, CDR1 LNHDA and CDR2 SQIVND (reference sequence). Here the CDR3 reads CASSPGLWNEQFF. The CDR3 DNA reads TGTGCCAGTAGTCCGGGGCTGTGGAATGAGCAGTTCTTC.

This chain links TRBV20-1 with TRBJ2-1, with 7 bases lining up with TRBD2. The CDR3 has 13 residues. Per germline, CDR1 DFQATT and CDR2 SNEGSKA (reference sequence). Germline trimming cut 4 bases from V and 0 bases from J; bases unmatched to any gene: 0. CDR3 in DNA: TGCAGTGCTACTAGCGGCTCCTACAATGAGCAGTTCTTC. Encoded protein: CSATSGSYNEQFF.

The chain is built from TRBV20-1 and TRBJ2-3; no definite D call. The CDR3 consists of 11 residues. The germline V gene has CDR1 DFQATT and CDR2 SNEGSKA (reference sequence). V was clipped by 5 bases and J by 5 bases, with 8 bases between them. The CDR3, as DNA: TGCAGTGCTGCATCAGGAGATACGCAGTATTTT. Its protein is CSAASGDTQYF.

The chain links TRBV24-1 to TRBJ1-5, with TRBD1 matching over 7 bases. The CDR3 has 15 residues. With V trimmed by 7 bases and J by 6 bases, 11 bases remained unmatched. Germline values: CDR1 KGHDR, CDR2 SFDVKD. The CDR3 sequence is CATRNHRGGRQPQHF. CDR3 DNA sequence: TGTGCCACCAGGAACCACAGGGGTGGCCGTCAGCCCCAGCATTTT.

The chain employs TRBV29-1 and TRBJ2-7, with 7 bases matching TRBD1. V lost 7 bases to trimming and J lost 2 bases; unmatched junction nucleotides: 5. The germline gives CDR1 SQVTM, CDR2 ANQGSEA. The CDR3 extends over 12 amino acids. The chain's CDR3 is CSAIDRAYEQYF. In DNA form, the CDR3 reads TGCAGCGCCATAGACAGGGCCTACGAGCAGTACTTC.

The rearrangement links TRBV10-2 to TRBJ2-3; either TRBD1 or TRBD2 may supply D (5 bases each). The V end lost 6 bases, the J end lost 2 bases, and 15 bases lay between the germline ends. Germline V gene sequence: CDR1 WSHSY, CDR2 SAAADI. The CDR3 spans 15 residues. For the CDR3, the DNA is TGCGCCAGCAGCGCCGGGACGGGCTACACAGATACGCAGTATTTT. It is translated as CASSAGTGYTDTQYF.

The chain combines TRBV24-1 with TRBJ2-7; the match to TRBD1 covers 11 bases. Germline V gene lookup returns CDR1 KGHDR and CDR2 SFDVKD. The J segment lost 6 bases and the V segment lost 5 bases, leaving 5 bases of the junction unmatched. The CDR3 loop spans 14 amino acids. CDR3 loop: CATSGDRGAGEQYF. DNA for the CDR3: TGTGCCACCAGTGGGGACAGGGGGGCGGGCGAGCAGTACTTC.

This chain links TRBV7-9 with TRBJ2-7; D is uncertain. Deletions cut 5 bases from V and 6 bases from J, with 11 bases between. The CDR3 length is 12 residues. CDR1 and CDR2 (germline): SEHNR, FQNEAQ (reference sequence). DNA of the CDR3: TGTGCCAGCAGCCCCGCCCTACTCGAGCAGTACTTC. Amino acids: CASSPALLEQYF.

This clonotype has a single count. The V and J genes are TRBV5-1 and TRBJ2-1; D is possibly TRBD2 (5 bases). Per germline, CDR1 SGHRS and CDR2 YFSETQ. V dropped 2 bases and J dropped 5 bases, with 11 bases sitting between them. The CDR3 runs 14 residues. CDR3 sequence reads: CASSFPSLHNEQFF. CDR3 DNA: TGCGCCAGCAGCTTCCCTAGCCTCCACAATGAGCAGTTCTTC.

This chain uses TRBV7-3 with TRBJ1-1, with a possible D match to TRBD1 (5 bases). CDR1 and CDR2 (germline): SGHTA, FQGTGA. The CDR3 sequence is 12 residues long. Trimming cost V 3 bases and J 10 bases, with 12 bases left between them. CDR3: CASSLGPSGAFF. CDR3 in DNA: TGTGCCAGCAGCTTGGGACCCTCTGGAGCTTTCTTT.

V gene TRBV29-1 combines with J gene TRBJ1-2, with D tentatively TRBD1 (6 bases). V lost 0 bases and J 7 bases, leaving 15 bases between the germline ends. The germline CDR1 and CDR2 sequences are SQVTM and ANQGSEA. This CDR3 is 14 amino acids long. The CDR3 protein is CSVEDWDTRGGYTF. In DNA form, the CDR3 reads TGCAGCGTTGAAGATTGGGACACTCGAGGTGGCTACACCTTC.

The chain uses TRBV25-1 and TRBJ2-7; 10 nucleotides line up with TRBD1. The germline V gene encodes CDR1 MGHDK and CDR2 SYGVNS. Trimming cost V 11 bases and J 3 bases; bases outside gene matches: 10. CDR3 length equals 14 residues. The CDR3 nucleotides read TGTGCCTCGACCCTGGGACAGGGGAACTACGAGCAGTACTTC. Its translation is CASTLGQGNYEQYF.

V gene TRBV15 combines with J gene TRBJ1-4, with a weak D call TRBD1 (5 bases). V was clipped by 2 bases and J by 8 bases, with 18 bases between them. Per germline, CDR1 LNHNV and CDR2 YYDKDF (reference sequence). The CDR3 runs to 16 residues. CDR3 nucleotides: TGTGCCACCAGCAGAACAAGATGGCAGGGTGGAGAAAAACTGTTTTTT. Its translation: CATSRTRWQGGEKLFF.

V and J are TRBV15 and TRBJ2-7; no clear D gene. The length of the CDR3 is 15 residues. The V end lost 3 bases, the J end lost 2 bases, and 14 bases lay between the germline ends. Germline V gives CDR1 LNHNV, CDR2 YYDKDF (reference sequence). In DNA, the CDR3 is TGTGCCACCAGCAGGGGATCTCATACAGCCTACGAGCAGTACTTC. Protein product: CATSRGSHTAYEQYF.

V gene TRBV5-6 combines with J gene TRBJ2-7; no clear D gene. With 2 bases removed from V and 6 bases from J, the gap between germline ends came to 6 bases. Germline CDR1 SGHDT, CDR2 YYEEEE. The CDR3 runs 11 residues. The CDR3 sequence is CASSFRREQYF. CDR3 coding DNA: TGTGCCAGCAGCTTCAGGCGCGAGCAGTACTTC.

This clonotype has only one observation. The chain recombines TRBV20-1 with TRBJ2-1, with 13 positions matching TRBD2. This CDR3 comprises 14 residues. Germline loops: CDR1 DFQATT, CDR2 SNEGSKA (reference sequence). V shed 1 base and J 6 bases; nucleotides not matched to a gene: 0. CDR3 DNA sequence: TGCAGTGCTAGAGGGACTAGCGGGGGCAATGAGCAGTTCTTC. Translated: CSARGTSGGNEQFF.

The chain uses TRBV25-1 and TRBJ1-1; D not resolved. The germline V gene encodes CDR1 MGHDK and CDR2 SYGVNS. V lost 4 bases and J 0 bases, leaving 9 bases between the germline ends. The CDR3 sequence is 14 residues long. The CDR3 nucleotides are TGTGCCAGCAGTGGCCGGACGGTGAACACTGAAGCTTTCTTT. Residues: CASSGRTVNTEAFF. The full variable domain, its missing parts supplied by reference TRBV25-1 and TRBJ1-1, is EADIYQTPRYLVIGTGKKITLECSQTMGHDKMYWYQQDPGMELHLIHYSYGVNSTEKGDLSSESTVSRIRTEHFPLTLESARPSHTSQYLCASSGRTVNTEAFFGQGTRLTVV.

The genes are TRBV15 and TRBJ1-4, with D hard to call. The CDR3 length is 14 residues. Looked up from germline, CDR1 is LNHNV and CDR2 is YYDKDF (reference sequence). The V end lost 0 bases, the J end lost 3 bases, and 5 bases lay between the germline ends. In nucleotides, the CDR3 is TGTGCCACCAGCAGAGAGGGATCTAATGAAAAACTGTTTTTT. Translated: CATSREGSNEKLFF.

The CDR3 here is CASRDETGAQETQYF. Here the CDR3 DNA reads TGTGCCAGCCGCGACGAGACAGGGGCCCAAGAGACCCAGTACTTC. The V and J genes are TRBV6-4 and TRBJ2-5; 8 bases line up with TRBD1. Germline CDR1 and CDR2: MRHNA and SNTAGT. V lost 8 bases, J lost 1 base, and 9 bases stayed unmatched. This CDR3 spans 15 amino acids.

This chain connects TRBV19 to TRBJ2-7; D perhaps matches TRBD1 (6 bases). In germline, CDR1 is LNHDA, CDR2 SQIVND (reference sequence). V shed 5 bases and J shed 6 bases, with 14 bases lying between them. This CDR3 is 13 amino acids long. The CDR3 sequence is CASSLTGFGEQYF. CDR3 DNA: TGTGCCAGTAGTTTAACAGGGTTCGGCGAGCAGTACTTC. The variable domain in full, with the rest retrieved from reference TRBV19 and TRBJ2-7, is DGGITQSPKYLFRKEGQNVTLSCEQNLNHDAMYWYRQDPGQGLRLIYYSQIVNDFQKGDIAEGYSVSREKKESFPLTVTSAQKNPTAFYLCASSLTGFGEQYFGPGTRLTVT.

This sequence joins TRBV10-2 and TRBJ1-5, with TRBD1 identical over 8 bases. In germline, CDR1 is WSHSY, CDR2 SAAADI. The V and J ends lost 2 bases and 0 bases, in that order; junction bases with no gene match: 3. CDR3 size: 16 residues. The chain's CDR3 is CASSERTGYSNQPQHF. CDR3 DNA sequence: TGCGCCAGCAGTGAGCGGACAGGGTATAGCAATCAGCCCCAGCATTTT.

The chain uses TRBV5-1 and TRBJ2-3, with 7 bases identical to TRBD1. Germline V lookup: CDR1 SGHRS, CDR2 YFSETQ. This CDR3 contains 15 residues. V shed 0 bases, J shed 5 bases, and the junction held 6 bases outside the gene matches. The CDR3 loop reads CASSLEAGGRDTQYF. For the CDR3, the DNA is TGCGCCAGCAGCTTGGAGGCAGGGGGACGAGATACGCAGTATTTT.

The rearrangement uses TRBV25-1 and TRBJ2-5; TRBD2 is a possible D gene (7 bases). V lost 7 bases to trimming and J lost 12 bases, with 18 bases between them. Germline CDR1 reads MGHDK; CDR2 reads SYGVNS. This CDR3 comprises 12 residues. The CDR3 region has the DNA TGTGCCAGCATTCTTGGGGGGGGGGGCAAGTACTTC. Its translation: CASILGGGGKYF. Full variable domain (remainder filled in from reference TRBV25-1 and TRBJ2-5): EADIYQTPRYLVIGTGKKITLECSQTMGHDKMYWYQQDPGMELHLIHYSYGVNSTEKGDLSSESTVSRIRTEHFPLTLESARPSHTSQYLCASILGGGGKYFGPGTRLLVL.

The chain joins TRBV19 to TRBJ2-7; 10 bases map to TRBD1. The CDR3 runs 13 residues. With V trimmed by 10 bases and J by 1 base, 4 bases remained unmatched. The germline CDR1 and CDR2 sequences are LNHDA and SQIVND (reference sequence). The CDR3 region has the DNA TGTGCCACCCGGGACAGGGGATCCTACGAGCAGTACTTC. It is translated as CATRDRGSYEQYF. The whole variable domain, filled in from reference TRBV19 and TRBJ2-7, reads DGGITQSPKYLFRKEGQNVTLSCEQNLNHDAMYWYRQDPGQGLRLIYYSQIVNDFQKGDIAEGYSVSREKKESFPLTVTSAQKNPTAFYLCATRDRGSYEQYFGPGTRLTVT.

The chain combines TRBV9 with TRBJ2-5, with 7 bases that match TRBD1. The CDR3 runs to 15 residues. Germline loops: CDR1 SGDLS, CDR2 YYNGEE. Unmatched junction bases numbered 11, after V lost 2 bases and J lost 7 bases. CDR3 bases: TGTGCCAGCAGCGTGACCACAGGGGTTCCCGCGACCCAGTACTTC. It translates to CASSVTTGVPATQYF.